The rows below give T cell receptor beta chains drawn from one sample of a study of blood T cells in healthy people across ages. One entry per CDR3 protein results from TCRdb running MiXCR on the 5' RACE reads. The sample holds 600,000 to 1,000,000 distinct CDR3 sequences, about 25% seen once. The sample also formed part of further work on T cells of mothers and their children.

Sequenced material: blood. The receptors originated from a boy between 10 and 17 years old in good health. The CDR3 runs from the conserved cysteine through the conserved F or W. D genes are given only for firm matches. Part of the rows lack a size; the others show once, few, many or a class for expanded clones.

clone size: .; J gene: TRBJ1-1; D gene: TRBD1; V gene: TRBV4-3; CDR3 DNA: TGCGCCAGCAGCCTTCGGGCGACAGGGTGGGGTGAAGCTTTCTTT; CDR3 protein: CASSLRATGWGEAFF
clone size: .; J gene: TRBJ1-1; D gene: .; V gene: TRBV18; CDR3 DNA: TGTGCCAGCTCATCGACAGAACTCACTGAAGCTTTCTTT; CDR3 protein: CASSSTELTEAFF
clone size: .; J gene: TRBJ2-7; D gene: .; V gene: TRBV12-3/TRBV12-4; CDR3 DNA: TGTGCCAGCAGCCGGGGGGGGACAGGGACCTACGAGCAGTACTTC; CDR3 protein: CASSRGGTGTYEQYF
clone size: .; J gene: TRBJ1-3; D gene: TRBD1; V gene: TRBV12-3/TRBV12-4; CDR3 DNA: TGTGCCAGCATCATTACAGGGGGTGGAAACACCATATATTTT; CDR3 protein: CASIITGGGNTIYF
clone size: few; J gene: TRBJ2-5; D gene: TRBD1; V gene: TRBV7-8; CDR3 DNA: TGTGCCAGCAGACAAATTCCCGGGACAGGGCAAGAGACCCAGTACTTC; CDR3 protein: CASRQIPGTGQETQYF
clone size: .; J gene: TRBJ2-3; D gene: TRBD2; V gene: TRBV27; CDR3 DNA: TGTGCCAGCAGTGCCCTGACTAGCGGGAGGGCTTTGGATACGCAGTATTTT; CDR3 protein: CASSALTSGRALDTQYF
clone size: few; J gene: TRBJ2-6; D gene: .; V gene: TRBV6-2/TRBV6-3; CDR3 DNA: TGTGCCAGCAGCAACGGGTTCTCTGGGGCCAACGTCCTGACTTTC; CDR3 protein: CASSNGFSGANVLTF
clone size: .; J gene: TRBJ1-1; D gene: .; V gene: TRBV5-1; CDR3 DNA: TGCGCCGGCAGCTTTCAGGGTGGTACTGAAGCTTTCTTT; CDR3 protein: CAGSFQGGTEAFF
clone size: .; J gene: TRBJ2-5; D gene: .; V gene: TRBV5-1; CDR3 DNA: TGCGCCAGCTCACGGACTCCCAACGATTTACAAGAGACCCAGTACTTC; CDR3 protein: CASSRTPNDLQETQYF
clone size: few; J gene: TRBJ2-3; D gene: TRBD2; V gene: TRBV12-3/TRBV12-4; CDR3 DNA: TGTGCCAGCAGTTCGGCCGGAGGGGCTAGCGGGACCAACACAGATACGCAGTATTTT; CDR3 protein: CASSSAGGASGTNTDTQYF